This T cell receptor (beta chain) is drawn from a study of human T cells and chemical hapten exposure. Across the whole study: DPC at 0.01% went onto the upper back in patch tests, read at 6 days. Overall study findings and caveats: DPC sensitization did not alter TCRs above 1 in 1000 frequency.

One entry per CDR3 protein, called by TCRdb with MiXCR from the RACE reads. The sample holds some 110,000 distinct CDR3 sequences, around 10% seen once. The CDR3 covers 15 residues. CDR1 and CDR2 from the germline V gene are SGHNT and YENEEA. V trimming: 3 bases; J trimming: 7 bases; junction bases outside the gene matches: 3. Details on this clonotype: Its antigen is still unknown.

Indicated time point: patch test 3, about 24 weeks after DPC sensitization. Indicated treatment: therapeutic diphenylcyclopropenone sensitization with weekly scalp DPC. Prior to application of each patch test, blood was drawn. The sequence was obtained from a woman aged 45-60 years with alopecia areata. Some clones in this sample may be carry-over from other donors' samples. The source material was whole blood, sampled in connection with sensitization to the hapten diphenylcyclopropenone (DPC). The rearrangement links TRBV11-3 to TRBJ2-1; 13 bases align to TRBD2. CDR3 bases: TGTGCCAGCAGCTTTCGGACTAGCGGGAGTAATGAGCAGTTCTTC. Amino acid sequence: CASSFRTSGSNEQFF. The whole variable domain, filled in from reference TRBV11-3 and TRBJ2-1, reads EAGVVQSPRYKIIEKKQPVAFWCNPISGHNTLYWYLQNLGQGPELLIRYENEEAVDDSQLPKDRFSAERLKGVDSTLKIQPAELGDSAVYLCASSFRTSGSNEQFFGPGTRLTVL.